What follows describes a single T cell receptor beta chain. CDR3 size: 12 residues. V dropped 1 base and J dropped 12; count of bases not matched to a gene: 6. Germline-derived CDR1 and CDR2 are SGHAT and FQNNGV. The sample belongs to a study of T cell clones after liver transplantation. Generated by immunoSEQ multiplex PCR, the TCRdb table keeps only in-frame clones and is missing some. The sample consists of tens of thousands of clones, approximately 77% of them appearing once. V is TRBV11-2 and J is TRBJ2-7, with 7 bases matching TRBD2. This TCR came from a human patient who received a liver transplant. These T cells may partly come from the graft donor. The specimen was CD4+ T cells from blood, collected at the 22-month timepoint. In DNA form, the CDR3 reads TGTGCCAGCAGCTTAGTCCTGACTAGCCTGTACTTC. Translation gives CASSLVLTSLYF. The variable domain in full, completed from reference TRBV11-2 and TRBJ2-7, reads EAGVAQSPRYKIIEKRQSVAFWCNPISGHATLYWYQQILGQGPKLLIQFQNNGVVDDSQLPKDRFSAERLKGVDSTLKIQPAKLEDSAVYLCASSLVLTSLYFGPGTRLTVT.